This T cell receptor beta chain was sequenced for a study of memory CD4+ T cells and cytomegalovirus serostatus. CDR3 length: 16 amino acids. The germline CDR1 and CDR2 sequences are SGHRS and YFSETQ. The V end lost 4 bases, the J end lost 4 bases, and 19 bases lay between the germline ends. Single viable CD3+CD4+CD8-CD45RO+ cells were sorted as the memory CD4+ T cells. Libraries were prepared by immunoSEQ multiplex PCR; TCRdb keeps only in-frame clonotypes and omits some of them. In the table there are 45,000 or so clones, about 79% of which are singletons. The source of this sequence is an adult in good health and CMV-seronegative. Sequences were obtained from memory CD4+ T cells from blood. The chain links TRBV5-1 to TRBJ2-3, with D perhaps TRBD1 (6 bases). This chain's CDR3 is CASSGGLARDPDTQYF. The CDR3 DNA is TGCGCCAGCAGCGGGGGCCTCGCAAGAGATCCAGATACGCAGTATTTT.